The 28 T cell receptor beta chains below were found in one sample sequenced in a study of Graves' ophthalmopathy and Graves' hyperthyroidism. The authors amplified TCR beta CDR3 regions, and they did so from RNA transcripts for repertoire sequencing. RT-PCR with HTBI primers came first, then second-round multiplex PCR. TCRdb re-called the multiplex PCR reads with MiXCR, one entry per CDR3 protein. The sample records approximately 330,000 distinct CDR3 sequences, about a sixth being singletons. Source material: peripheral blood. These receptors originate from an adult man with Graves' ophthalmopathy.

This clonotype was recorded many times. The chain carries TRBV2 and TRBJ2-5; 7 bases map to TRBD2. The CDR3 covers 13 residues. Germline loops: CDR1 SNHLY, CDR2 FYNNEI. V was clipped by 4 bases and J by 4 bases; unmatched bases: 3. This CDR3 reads CASSGEGSETQYF. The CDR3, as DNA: TGTGCCAGCAGTGGGGAGGGTTCAGAGACCCAGTACTTC.

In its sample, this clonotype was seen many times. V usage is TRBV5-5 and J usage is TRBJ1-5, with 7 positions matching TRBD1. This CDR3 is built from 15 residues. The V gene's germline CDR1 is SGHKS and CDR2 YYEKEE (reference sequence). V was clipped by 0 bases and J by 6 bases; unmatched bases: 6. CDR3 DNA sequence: TGTGCCAGCAGCTTGGAGCCCCAGGGGGGTCAGCCCCAGCATTTT. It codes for CASSLEPQGGQPQHF.

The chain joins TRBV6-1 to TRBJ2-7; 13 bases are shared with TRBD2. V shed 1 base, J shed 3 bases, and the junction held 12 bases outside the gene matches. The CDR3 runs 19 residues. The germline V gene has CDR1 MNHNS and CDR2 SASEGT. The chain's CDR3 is CASSEETSGRWGLDYEQYF. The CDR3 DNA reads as TGTGCCAGCAGTGAAGAGACTAGCGGGAGGTGGGGACTAGACTACGAGCAGTACTTC.

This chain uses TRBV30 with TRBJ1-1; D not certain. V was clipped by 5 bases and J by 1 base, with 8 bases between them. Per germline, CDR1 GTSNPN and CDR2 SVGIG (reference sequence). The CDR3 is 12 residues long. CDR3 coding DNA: TGTGCCTGGGGCGAGCCGAACACTGAAGCTTTCTTT. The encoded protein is CAWGEPNTEAFF.

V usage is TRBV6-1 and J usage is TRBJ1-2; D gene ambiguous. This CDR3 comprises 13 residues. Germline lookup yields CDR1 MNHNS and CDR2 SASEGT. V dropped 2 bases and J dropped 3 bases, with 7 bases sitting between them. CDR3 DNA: TGTGCCAGCAGTGAAAGGGAACACTATGGCTACACCTTC. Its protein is CASSEREHYGYTF.

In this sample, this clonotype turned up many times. The CDR3 here is CASSYNNPGQGTDGYTF. The CDR3, as DNA: TGTGCCAGCAGTTACAATAACCCCGGACAGGGGACGGATGGCTACACCTTC. The gene calls are TRBV6-5 and TRBJ1-2; 9 positions agree with TRBD1. The CDR3 totals 17 residues. Germline V gene data show CDR1 as MNHEY and CDR2 as SVGAGI. V shed 2 bases and J 6 bases; nucleotides not matched to a gene: 13.

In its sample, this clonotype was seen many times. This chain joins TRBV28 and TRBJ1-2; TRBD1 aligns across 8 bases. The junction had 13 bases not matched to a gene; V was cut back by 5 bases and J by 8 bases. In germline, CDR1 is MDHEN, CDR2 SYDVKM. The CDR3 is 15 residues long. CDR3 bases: TGTGCCAGCAGTCAACCAGGGGGCGGAGAGGAGGGCTACACCTTC. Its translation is CASSQPGGGEEGYTF.

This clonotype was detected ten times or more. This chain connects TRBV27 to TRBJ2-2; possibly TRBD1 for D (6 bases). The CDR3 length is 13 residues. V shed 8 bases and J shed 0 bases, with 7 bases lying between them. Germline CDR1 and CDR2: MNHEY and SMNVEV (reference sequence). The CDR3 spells CASGGANTGELFF. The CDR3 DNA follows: TGTGCCAGCGGGGGCGCGAACACCGGGGAGCTGTTTTTT.

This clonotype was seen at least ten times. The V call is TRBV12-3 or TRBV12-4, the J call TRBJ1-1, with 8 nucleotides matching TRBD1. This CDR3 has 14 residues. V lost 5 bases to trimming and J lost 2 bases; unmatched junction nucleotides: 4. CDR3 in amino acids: CASSPGQVNTEAFF. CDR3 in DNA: TGTGCCAGCAGTCCGGGACAGGTAAACACTGAAGCTTTCTTT.

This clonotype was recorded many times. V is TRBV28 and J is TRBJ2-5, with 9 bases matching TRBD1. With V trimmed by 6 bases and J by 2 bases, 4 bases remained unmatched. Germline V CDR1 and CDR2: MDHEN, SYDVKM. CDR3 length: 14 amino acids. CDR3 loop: CASRMTGGQETQYF. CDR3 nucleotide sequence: TGTGCCAGCAGGATGACAGGGGGGCAAGAGACCCAGTACTTC.

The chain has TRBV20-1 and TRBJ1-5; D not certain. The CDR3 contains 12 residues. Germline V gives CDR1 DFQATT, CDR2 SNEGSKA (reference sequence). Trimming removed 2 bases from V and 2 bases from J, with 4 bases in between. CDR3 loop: CSARRRNQPQHF. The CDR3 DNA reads TGCAGTGCTAGACGGCGCAATCAGCCCCAGCATTTT.

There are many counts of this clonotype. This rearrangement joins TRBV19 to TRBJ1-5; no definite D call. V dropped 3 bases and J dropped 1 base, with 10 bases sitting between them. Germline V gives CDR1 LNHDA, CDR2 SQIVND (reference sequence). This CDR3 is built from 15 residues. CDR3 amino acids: CASSIDEVSNQPQHF. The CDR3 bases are TGTGCCAGTAGTATCGATGAGGTGAGCAATCAGCCCCAGCATTTT.

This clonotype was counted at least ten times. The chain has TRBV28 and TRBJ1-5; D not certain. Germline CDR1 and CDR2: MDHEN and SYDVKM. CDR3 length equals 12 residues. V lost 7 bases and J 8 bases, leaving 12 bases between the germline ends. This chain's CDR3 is CASTEVLEPQHF. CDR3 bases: TGTGCCAGCACGGAGGTGTTGGAGCCCCAGCATTTT.

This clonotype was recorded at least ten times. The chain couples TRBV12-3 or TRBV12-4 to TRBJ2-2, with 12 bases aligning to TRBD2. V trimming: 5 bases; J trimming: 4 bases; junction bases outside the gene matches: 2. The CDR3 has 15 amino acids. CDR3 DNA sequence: TGTGCCAGCAGTCCACTAGCGGGAGGCACCGGGGAGCTGTTTTTT. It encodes CASSPLAGGTGELFF.

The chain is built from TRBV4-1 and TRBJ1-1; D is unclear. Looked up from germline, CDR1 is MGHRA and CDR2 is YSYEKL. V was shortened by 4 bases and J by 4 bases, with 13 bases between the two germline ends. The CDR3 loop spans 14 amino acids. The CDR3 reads CASSPVRLGTEAFF. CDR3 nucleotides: TGCGCCAGCAGCCCCGTGCGTTTGGGCACTGAAGCTTTCTTT.

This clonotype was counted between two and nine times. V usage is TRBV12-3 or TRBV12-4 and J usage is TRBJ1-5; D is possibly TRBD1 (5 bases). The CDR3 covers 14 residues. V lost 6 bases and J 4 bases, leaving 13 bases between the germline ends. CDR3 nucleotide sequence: TGTGCCAGCAGAGCGGACGGGACGAATCAGCCCCAGCATTTT. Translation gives CASRADGTNQPQHF.

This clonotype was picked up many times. CDR3 DNA: TGTGCCAGCAGTTACCTGACAGAATACGAGCAGTACTTC. Translation gives CASSYLTEYEQYF. J is TRBJ2-7 and V is TRBV6-2 or TRBV6-3, with D perhaps TRBD1 (5 bases). CDR3 length equals 13 residues. Per germline, CDR1 MNHEY and CDR2 SVGEGT. Trimming shortened V by 2 bases and J by 4 bases, and 9 bases separated the two germline ends.

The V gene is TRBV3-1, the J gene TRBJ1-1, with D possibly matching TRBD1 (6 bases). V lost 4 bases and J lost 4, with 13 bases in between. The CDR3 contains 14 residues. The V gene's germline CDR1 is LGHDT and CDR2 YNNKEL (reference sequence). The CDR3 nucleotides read TGTGCCAGCAGCCTGAATCTACAGGGCACTGAAGCTTTCTTT. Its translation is CASSLNLQGTEAFF.

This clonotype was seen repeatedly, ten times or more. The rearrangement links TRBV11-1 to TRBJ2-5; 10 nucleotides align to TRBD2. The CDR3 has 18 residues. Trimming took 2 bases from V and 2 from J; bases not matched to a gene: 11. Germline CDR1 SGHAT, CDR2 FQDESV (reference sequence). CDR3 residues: CASSLFSLAGVWQETQYF. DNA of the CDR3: TGTGCCAGCAGCTTATTCAGCCTAGCGGGAGTATGGCAAGAGACCCAGTACTTC.

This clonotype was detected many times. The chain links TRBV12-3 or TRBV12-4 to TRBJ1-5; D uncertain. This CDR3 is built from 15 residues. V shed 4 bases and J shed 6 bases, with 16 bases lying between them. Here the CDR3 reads CASSSSGRKSQPQHF. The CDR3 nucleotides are TGTGCCAGCAGTTCATCGGGTAGGAAGAGTCAGCCCCAGCATTTT.

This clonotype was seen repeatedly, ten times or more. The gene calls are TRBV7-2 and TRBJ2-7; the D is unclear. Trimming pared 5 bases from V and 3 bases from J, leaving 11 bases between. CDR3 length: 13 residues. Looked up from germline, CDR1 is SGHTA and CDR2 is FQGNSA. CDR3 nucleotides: TGTGCCAGCAGCAGCCCTCACCGCTACGAGCAGTACTTC. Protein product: CASSSPHRYEQYF. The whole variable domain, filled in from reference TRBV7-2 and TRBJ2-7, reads GAGVSQSPSNKVTEKGKDVELRCDPISGHTALYWYRQSLGQGLEFLIYFQGNSAPDKSGLPSDRFSAERTGGSVSTLTIQRTQQEDSAVYLCASSSPHRYEQYFGPGTRLTVT.

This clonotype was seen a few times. CDR3 nucleotide sequence: TGTGCCAGCAGTATCAGGGGGGGGGGCAATCAGCCCCAGCATTTT. Amino acid sequence: CASSIRGGGNQPQHF. The V call is TRBV27, the J call TRBJ1-5, with TRBD1 matching 7 bases. Germline CDR1 reads MNHEY; CDR2 reads SMNVEV (reference sequence). The CDR3 sequence is 15 residues long. With V trimmed by 5 bases and J by 2 bases, 6 bases remained unmatched.

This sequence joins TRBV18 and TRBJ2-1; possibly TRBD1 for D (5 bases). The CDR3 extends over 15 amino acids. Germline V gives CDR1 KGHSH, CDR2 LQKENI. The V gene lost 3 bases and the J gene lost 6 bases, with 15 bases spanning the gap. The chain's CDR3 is CASSPPMRQGNEQFF. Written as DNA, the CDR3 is TGTGCCAGCTCACCCCCGATGAGGCAGGGCAATGAGCAGTTCTTC.

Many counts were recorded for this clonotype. This CDR3 reads CASSFPRDRGAEAFF. For the CDR3, the DNA is TGTGCCAGCAGTTTTCCCCGGGACAGGGGGGCTGAAGCTTTCTTT. This chain uses TRBV6-2 or TRBV6-3 with TRBJ1-1; 11 bases are shared with TRBD1. The CDR3 length is 15 residues. Germline-derived CDR1 and CDR2 are MNHEY and SVGEGT. V lost 4 bases to trimming and J lost 6 bases; unmatched junction nucleotides: 7.

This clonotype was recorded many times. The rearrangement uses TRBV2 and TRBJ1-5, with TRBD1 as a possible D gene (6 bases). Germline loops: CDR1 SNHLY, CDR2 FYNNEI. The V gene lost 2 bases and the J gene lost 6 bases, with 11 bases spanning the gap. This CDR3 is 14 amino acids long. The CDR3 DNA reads TGTGCCAGCAGTGAACGGGGGCCGCGTCAGCCCCAGCATTTT. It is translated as CASSERGPRQPQHF.

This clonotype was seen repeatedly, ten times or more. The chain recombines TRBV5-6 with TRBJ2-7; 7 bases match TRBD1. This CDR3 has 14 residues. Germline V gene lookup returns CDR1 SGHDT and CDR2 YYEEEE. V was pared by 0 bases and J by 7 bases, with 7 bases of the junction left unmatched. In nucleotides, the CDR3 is TGTGCCAGCAGCTTGGGGAAGGGGGCTCGAGAGCAGTACTTC. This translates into CASSLGKGAREQYF.

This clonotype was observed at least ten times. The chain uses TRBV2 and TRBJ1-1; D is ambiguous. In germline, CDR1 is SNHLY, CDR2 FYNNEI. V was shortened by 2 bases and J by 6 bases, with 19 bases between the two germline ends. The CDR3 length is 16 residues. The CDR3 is CASSELRHDLGAEAFF. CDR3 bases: TGTGCCAGCAGTGAATTAAGACACGACCTTGGGGCTGAAGCTTTCTTT.

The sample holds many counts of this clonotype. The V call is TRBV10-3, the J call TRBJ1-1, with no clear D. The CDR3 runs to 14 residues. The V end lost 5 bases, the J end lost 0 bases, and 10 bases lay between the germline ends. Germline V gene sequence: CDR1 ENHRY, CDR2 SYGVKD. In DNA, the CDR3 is TGTGCCATCAGTTACAGAAACATGAACACTGAAGCTTTCTTT. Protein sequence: CAISYRNMNTEAFF.